The 20 T cell receptor beta chains below all came from one sample that was sequenced in a study of glioma-infiltrating T cells (dated by TCRdb to 2016 to 2017). Sequencing instrument: Illumina MiSeq. TCR alpha and beta CDR3 regions were amplified with the iRepertoire nested amplicon-rescue multiplex PCR (arm-PCR) platform from RNA. The raw public data were reprocessed by TCRdb itself: fastp quality trimming at Q25, MiXCR clonotype calling, in-frame beta chains only. Identical CDR3 protein sequences are pooled into one entry, listed with their most common genes and DNA. The sample table records a few hundred thousand distinct CDR3 sequences; about two fifths of these occur just once. The top ten constitute approximately 12% of the sample. The material sequenced was glioma tissue, nonneoplastic brain tissue, or PBMCs (not recorded which). These TCRs come from a human donor with low-grade glioma or glioblastoma, undergoing nonglioma brain surgery, or in good health (not recorded which).

There are many counts of this clonotype. The chain links TRBV28 to TRBJ1-5; D is unresolved. This CDR3 contains 14 residues. The germline V gene encodes CDR1 MDHEN and CDR2 SYDVKM. With 3 bases removed from V and 2 bases from J, the gap between germline ends came to 8 bases. CDR3 in amino acids: CASSFDDRNQPQHF. CDR3 in DNA: TGTGCCAGCAGTTTTGATGATCGCAATCAGCCCCAGCATTTT.

As regards this clonotype: One junction end does not reproduce the germline sequence, and a read error may be involved. The V gene is TRBV28, the J gene TRBJ2-7; 9 bases fit TRBD2. CDR3 length: 16 amino acids. Germline assignment: CDR1 MDHEN and CDR2 SYDVKM. CDR3 nucleotides: TGTACCAGCAGTTTATGGGAGACTAGCGGCCCCTACGAGCAGTACTTC. As protein: CTSSLWETSGPYEQYF.

This clonotype came up a few times. The V call is TRBV20-1, the J call TRBJ2-1; tentatively, D is TRBD2 (6 bases). Germline values: CDR1 DFQATT, CDR2 SNEGSKA (reference sequence). The CDR3 has 15 amino acids. Trimming pared 5 bases from V and 2 bases from J, leaving 16 bases between. DNA of the CDR3: TGCAGTGCTCTCCCCCGGGCTAGCGCCTACAATGAGCAGTTCTTC. Translating it yields CSALPRASAYNEQFF.

The chain employs TRBV19 and TRBJ1-3, with 9 bases fitting TRBD1. V was pared by 7 bases and J by 2 bases, with 9 bases of the junction left unmatched. The CDR3 totals 16 residues. Germline V gives CDR1 LNHDA, CDR2 SQIVND (reference sequence). The DNA of the CDR3 is TGTGCCAGTATCCACACAGGGGGCGCGGCTGGAAACACCATATATTTT. Translating gives CASIHTGGAAGNTIYF. Filled out from reference TRBV19 and TRBJ1-3, the complete variable domain reads DGGITQSPKYLFRKEGQNVTLSCEQNLNHDAMYWYRQDPGQGLRLIYYSQIVNDFQKGDIAEGYSVSREKKESFPLTVTSAQKNPTAFYLCASIHTGGAAGNTIYFGEGSWLTVV.

The chain combines TRBV20-1 with TRBJ2-5; 9 bases map to TRBD2. The CDR3 is 15 amino acids. In germline, CDR1 is DFQATT, CDR2 SNEGSKA (reference sequence). With V trimmed by 0 bases and J by 3 bases, 5 bases remained unmatched. The CDR3 spells CSARDRRLAEETQYF. In nucleotides, the CDR3 is TGCAGTGCTAGAGATCGGCGACTAGCGGAAGAGACCCAGTACTTC.

A note on this clonotype: A much larger clone sits a single nucleotide away, making a read error possible. The chain employs TRBV28 and TRBJ2-1; maybe TRBD2 (6 bases). Looked up from germline, CDR1 is MDHEN and CDR2 is SYDVKM. The CDR3 spans 14 residues. DNA for the CDR3: TGTGCCAGCACCCGAACGGGAGCCTACAATAAGCAGTTCTTC. This encodes CASTRTGAYNKQFF.

As for this clonotype: One end of the junction fails to match germline, which may point to a read error. This chain uses TRBV4-1 with TRBJ2-7; no clear D. This CDR3 contains 14 residues. In germline, CDR1 is MGHRA, CDR2 YSYEKL. The CDR3 DNA is TGCGACAGCAGCCAAGCAAGGTTCTCCTACGAGCAGTACTTC. This gives the protein CDSSQARFSYEQYF.

This clonotype has ten or more counts. Here the CDR3 DNA reads TGCGCCAGCAGCGGGACTAGCCTTTCCTACAATGAGCAGTTCTTC. It encodes CASSGTSLSYNEQFF. The V gene is TRBV5-1, the J gene TRBJ2-1; 9 bases are a match to TRBD2. Trimming cost V 4 bases and J 1 base; bases outside gene matches: 3. In germline, CDR1 is SGHRS, CDR2 YFSETQ. The CDR3 loop spans 15 amino acids.

The chain couples TRBV7-6 to TRBJ1-4, with D uncertain. CDR1 is SGHVS, CDR2 FNYEAQ, per germline. V lost 5 bases, J lost 7 bases, and 11 bases lay in between. The CDR3 consists of 13 residues. CDR3: CASSPSMGEKLFF. The DNA for the CDR3 is TGTGCCAGCAGCCCCAGCATGGGTGAAAAACTGTTTTTT.

This chain joins TRBV6-1 and TRBJ2-5, with 8 positions matching TRBD2. The V gene's germline CDR1 is MNHNS and CDR2 SASEGT. J lost 9 bases, V lost 7 bases, and 7 bases had no gene match. The CDR3 extends over 12 amino acids. CDR3 DNA: TGTGCCAGCAACACGGGGCGGGAGGCCCAGTACTTC. It encodes CASNTGREAQYF.

The rearrangement joins TRBV7-9 to TRBJ2-5, with 7 bases matching TRBD2. The V gene end was trimmed by 5 bases and the J gene end by 2 bases; junction bases not matched to a gene: 8. This CDR3 is built from 15 residues. Germline V gene lookup returns CDR1 SEHNR and CDR2 FQNEAQ (reference sequence). CDR3 residues: CASSRWDYTQETQYF. CDR3 bases: TGTGCCAGCAGCCGATGGGACTATACTCAAGAGACCCAGTACTTC. The whole variable domain, remainder taken from reference TRBV7-9 and TRBJ2-5, is DTGVSQNPRHKITKRGQNVTFRCDPISEHNRLYWYRQTLGQGPEFLTYFQNEAQLEKSRLLSDRFSAERPKGSFSTLEIQRTEQGDSAMYLCASSRWDYTQETQYFGPGTRLLVL.

This rearrangement joins TRBV12-3 or TRBV12-4 to TRBJ2-3; 7 nucleotides match TRBD2. After removal of 6 bases from V and 8 bases from J, the junction contained 8 bases not matched to a gene. The CDR3 sequence is 13 residues long. Here the CDR3 DNA reads TGTGCCAGCAGCTCTAGCGGACATCGTACGCAGTATTTT. It specifies CASSSSGHRTQYF.

This sequence joins TRBV20-1 and TRBJ2-2; the D gene is possibly TRBD2 (6 bases). V lost 0 bases, J lost 1 base, and 12 bases lay in between. The germline gives CDR1 DFQATT, CDR2 SNEGSKA (reference sequence). The length of the CDR3 is 16 residues. As DNA, the CDR3 is TGCAGTGCTAGAGATCTCTGGCGGGAGAACACCGGGGAGCTGTTTTTT. It is translated as CSARDLWRENTGELFF.

A word on this clonotype: Sequence at one end of the junction differs from germline and may be a read error. This sequence joins TRBV27 and TRBJ1-2; D uncertain. CDR3 size: 13 residues. The V gene's germline CDR1 is MNHEY and CDR2 SMNVEV (reference sequence). CDR3 amino acids: CASSFSRAYGNTF. In DNA, the CDR3 is TGTGCCAGCAGTTTCTCGAGGGCGTATGGCAACACCTTC.

This clonotype was seen repeatedly, ten times or more. The V gene is TRBV28, the J gene TRBJ1-1; D is possibly TRBD1 (5 bases). The CDR3 runs to 15 residues. With 5 bases removed from V and 0 bases from J, the gap between germline ends came to 13 bases. CDR1 is MDHEN, CDR2 SYDVKM, per germline. CDR3 DNA: TGTGCCAGCAGTGACGGACCGGGGGTGAACACTGAAGCTTTCTTT. This encodes CASSDGPGVNTEAFF.

This clonotype was seen repeatedly, ten times or more. The genes are TRBV27 and TRBJ2-1; 13 bases line up with TRBD2. The CDR3 totals 15 residues. CDR1 is MNHEY and CDR2 is SMNVEV in the germline V gene (reference sequence). J gave up 6 bases and V 3 bases, and 2 bases lay outside the gene matches. The CDR3 here is CASSFGLAGVNEQFF. The CDR3 nucleotides read TGTGCCAGCAGTTTCGGACTAGCGGGAGTCAATGAGCAGTTCTTC.

This clonotype was counted between two and nine times. The chain employs TRBV24-1 and TRBJ1-2, with TRBD1 as a possible D gene (5 bases). Trimming removed 7 bases from V and 2 bases from J, with 13 bases in between. The CDR3 sequence is 14 residues long. Germline V CDR1 and CDR2: KGHDR, SFDVKD. CDR3: CATRGEGDNYGYTF. The CDR3 coding sequence is TGTGCCACCAGGGGAGAAGGGGACAACTATGGCTACACCTTC.

This clonotype came up many times. DNA for the CDR3: TGTGCCAGCAGTTCGGGACTAGCGGGAGCCTACGAGCAGTACTTC. Protein product: CASSSGLAGAYEQYF. V is TRBV6-1 and J is TRBJ2-7, with 14 bases lining up with TRBD2. Germline CDR1 MNHNS, CDR2 SASEGT. The CDR3 is 15 amino acids. V dropped 5 bases and J dropped 2; count of bases not matched to a gene: 2.

This clonotype was picked up a small number of times. The chain has TRBV27 and TRBJ2-7, with 12 bases aligning to TRBD1. From germline, CDR1 is MNHEY and CDR2 SMNVEV (reference sequence). V gave up 6 bases and J gave up 5 bases; unmatched junction bases: 11. The CDR3 has 16 residues. The CDR3 loop is CASRTLRDRGLNEQYF. CDR3 DNA sequence: TGTGCCAGCAGGACACTCCGGGACAGGGGGCTCAACGAGCAGTACTTC.

V usage is TRBV5-1 and J usage is TRBJ1-1, with unresolved D. The CDR3 is 15 residues long. V was pared by 0 bases and J by 5 bases, with 14 bases between. Germline V gene lookup returns CDR1 SGHRS and CDR2 YFSETQ. The CDR3 coding sequence is TGCGCCAGCAGCTTGGAGTTCCCGGGAGGGACTGAAGCTTTCTTT. It is translated as CASSLEFPGGTEAFF.